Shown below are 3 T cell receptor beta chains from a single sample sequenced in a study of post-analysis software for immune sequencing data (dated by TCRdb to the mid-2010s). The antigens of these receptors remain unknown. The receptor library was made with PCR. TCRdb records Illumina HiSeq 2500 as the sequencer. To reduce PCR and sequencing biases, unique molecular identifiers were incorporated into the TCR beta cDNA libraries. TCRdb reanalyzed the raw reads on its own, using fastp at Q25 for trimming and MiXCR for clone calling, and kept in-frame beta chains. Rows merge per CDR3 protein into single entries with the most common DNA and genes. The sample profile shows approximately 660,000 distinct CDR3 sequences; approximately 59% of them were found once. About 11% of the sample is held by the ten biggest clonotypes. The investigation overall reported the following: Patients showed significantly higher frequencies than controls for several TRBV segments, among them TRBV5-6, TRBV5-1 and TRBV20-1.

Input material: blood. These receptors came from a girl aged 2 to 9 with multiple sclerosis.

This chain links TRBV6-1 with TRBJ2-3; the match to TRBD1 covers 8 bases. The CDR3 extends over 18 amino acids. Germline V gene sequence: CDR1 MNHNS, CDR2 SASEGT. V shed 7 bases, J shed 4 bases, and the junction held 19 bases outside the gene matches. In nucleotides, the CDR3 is TGTGCCAGCACACCGCGAGGAGGCGGGACAGGTATCCCAGATACGCAGTATTTT. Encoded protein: CASTPRGGGTGIPDTQYF.

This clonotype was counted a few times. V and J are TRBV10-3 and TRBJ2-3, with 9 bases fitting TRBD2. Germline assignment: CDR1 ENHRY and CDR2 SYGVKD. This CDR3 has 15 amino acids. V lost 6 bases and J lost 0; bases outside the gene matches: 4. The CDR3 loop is CAIRRTSESTDTQYF. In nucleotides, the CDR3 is TGTGCCATCAGAAGGACTAGCGAGAGCACAGATACGCAGTATTTT.

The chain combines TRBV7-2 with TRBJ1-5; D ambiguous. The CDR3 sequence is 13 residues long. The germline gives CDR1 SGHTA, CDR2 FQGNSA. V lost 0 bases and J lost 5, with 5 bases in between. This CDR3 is CASSLAMYQPQHF. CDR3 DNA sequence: TGTGCCAGCAGCTTAGCCATGTATCAGCCCCAGCATTTT.